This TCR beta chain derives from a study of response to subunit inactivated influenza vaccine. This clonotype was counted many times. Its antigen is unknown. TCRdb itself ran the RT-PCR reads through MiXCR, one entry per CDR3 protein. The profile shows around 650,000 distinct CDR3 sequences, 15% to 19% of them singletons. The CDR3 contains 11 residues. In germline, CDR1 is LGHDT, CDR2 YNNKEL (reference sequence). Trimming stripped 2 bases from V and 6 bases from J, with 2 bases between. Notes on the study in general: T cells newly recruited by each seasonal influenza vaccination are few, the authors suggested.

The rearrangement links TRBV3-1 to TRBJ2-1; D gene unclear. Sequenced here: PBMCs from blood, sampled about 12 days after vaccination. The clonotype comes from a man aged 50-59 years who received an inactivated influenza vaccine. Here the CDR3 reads CASSQFNEQFF. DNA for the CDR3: TGTGCCAGCAGCCAATTCAATGAGCAGTTCTTC.